The table lists the clone carrying this T cell receptor beta chain with a few counts. A process of 5'RACE template switching, which added a universal primer site and UMIs, was used to make TCR cDNA. Using its own MiXCR run on the 5' RACE reads, TCRdb lists one record per CDR3 protein. The table records 46,000 or so distinct CDR3 sequences, around 6.4% of them present only once. Trimming took off 3 bases at V and 0 bases at J, with 12 bases between the two ends. The CDR3 has 14 residues. Per germline, CDR1 DFQATT and CDR2 SNEGSKA (reference sequence). These data are taken from a study of T cells after yellow fever vaccination. General study points: Peak timing came faster in the weaker secondary response, day 5 versus 15. Primary-vaccination clones mostly resurfaced post-booster (just under 98% CD4, under 90% CD8).

V usage is TRBV20-1 and J usage is TRBJ2-7; D is perhaps TRBD2 (6 bases). The sample in question was PBMCs, either bulk or a sorted T-cell subset (CD4+, CD8+, memory, or dextramer-sorted; not recorded which), obtained 45 days after the yellow fever booster vaccination. This receptor was taken from a man aged 25-45 years who received the YFV17D yellow fever vaccine. CDR3 in DNA: TGCAGTGCTAGCGGGAGTTCAAGCTCCTACGAGCAGTACTTC. As protein: CSASGSSSSYEQYF.